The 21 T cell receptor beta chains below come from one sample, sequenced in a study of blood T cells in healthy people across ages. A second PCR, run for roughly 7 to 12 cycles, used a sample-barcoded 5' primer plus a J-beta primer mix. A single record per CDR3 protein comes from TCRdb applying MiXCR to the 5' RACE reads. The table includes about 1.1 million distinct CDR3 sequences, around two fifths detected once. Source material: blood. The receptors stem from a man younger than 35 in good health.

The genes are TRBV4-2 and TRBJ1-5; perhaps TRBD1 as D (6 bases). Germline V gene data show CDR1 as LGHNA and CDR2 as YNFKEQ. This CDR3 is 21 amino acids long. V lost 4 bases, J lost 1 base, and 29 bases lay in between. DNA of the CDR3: TGTGCCAGCAGCCCAATAGGTGGGGTGGCTGGGGGCTCTAGGAGCAATCAGCCCCAGCATTTT. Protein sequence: CASSPIGGVAGGSRSNQPQHF.

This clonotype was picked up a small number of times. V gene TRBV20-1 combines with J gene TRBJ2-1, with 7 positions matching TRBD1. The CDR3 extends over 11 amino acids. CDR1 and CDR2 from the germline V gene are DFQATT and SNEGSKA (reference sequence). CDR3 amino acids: CRAGFRDRQFF. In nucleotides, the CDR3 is TGCAGAGCAGGTTTCCGGGACAGGCAGTTCTTC.

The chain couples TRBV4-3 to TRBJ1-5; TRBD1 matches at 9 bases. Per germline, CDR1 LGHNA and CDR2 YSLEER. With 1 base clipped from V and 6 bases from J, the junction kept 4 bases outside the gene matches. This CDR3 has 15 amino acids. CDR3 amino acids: CASSQAQGAGQPQHF. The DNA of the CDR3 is TGCGCCAGCAGCCAAGCACAGGGGGCAGGTCAGCCCCAGCATTTT.

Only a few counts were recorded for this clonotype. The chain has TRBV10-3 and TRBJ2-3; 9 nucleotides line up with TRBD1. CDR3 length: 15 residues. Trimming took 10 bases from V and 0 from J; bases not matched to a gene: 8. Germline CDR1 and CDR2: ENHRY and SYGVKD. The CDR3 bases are TGTGCCACCTTTACGGGACAGGGAAGCACAGATACGCAGTATTTT. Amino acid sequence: CATFTGQGSTDTQYF.

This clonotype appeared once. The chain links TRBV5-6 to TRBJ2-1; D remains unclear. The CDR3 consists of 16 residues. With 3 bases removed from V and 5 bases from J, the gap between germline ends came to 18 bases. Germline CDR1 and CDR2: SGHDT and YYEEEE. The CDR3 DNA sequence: TGTGCCAGCAGCTCCCGTGGTTCCCTGTCCCACAATGAGCAGTTCTTC. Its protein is CASSSRGSLSHNEQFF.

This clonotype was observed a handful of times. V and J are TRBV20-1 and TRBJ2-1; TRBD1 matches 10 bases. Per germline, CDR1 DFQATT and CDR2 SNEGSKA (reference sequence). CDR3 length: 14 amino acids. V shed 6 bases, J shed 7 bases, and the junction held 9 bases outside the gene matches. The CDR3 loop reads CSASRDRGGNEQFF. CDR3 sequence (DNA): TGCAGTGCCAGCAGGGACAGGGGTGGAAATGAGCAGTTCTTC.

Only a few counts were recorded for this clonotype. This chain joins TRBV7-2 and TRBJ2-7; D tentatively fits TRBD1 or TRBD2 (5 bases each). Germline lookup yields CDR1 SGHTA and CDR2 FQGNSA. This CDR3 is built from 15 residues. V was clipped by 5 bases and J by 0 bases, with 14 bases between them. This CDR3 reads CASSIWDGSSYEQYF. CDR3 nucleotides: TGTGCCAGCAGCATATGGGACGGTAGCTCCTACGAGCAGTACTTC.

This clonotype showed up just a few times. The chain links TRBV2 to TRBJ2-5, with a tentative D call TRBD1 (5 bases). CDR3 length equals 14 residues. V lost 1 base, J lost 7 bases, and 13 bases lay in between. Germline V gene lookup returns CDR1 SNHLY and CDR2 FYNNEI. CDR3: CASSEGTRVGTQYF. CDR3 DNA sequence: TGTGCCAGCAGTGAAGGGACCAGGGTGGGGACCCAGTACTTC.

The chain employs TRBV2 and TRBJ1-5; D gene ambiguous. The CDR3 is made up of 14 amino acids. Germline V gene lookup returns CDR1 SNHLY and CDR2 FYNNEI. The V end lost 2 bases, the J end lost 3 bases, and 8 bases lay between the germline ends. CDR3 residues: CASSERGFNQPQHF. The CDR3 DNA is TGTGCCAGCAGTGAACGAGGTTTCAATCAGCCCCAGCATTTT.

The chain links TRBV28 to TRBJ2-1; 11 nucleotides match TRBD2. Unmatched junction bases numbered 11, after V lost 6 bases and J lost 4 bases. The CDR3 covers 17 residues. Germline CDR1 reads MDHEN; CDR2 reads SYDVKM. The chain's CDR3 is CASSLRSGGAQYNEQFF. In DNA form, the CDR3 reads TGTGCCAGCAGCCTCCGTAGCGGGGGGGCCCAATACAATGAGCAGTTCTTC.

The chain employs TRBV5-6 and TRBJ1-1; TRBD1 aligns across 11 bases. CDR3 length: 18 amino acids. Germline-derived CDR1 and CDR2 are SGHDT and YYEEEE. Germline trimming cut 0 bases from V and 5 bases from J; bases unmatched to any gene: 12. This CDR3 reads CASSLVRLDRGRRTEAFF. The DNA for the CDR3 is TGTGCCAGCAGCTTGGTACGATTGGACAGGGGGCGAAGAACTGAAGCTTTCTTT.

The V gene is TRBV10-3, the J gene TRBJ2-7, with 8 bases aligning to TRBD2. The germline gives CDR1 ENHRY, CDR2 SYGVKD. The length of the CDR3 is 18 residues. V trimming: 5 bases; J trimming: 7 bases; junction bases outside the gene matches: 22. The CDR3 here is CAISTGLVGSLAGNEQYF. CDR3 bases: TGTGCCATCAGTACGGGACTAGTGGGGTCCCTCGCTGGCAATGAGCAGTACTTC.

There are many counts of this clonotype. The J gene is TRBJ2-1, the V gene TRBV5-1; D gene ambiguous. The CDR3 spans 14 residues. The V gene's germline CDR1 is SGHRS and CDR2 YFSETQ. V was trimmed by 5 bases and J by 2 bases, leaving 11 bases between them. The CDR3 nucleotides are TGCGCCAGCAGGGTCCTAGACGCCTACAATGAGCAGTTCTTC. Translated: CASRVLDAYNEQFF.

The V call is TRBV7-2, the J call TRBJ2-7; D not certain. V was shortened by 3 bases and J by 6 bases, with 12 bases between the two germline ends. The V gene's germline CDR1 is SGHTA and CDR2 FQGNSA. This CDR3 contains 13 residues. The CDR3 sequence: CASSFEQLSEQYF. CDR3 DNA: TGTGCCAGCAGCTTTGAACAGTTATCCGAGCAGTACTTC.

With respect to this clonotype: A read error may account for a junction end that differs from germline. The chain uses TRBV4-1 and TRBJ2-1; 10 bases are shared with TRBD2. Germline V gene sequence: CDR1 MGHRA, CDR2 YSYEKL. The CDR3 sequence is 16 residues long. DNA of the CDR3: TGCGCCAGCAGCCCGCGTGTTAGCGGGGGGAGAAATGAGCAGTTCTTT. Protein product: CASSPRVSGGRNEQFF.

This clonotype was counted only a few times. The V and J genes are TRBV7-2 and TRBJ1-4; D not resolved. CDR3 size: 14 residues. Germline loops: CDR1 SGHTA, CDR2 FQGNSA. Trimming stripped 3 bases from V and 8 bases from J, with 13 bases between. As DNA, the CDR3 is TGTGCCAGCAGCTTTGGGCCAGCTTCCGAAAAACTGTTTTTT. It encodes CASSFGPASEKLFF.

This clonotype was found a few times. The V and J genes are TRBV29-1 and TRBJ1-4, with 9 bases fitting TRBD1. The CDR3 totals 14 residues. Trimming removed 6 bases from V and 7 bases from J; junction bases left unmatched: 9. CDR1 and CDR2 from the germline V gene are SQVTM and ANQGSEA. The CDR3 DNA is TGCAGCGTCTCACAGGGGGCGAAGGGTGAAAAACTGTTTTTT. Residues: CSVSQGAKGEKLFF. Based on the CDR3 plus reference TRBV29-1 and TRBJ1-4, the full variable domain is SAVISQKPSRDICQRGTSLTIQCQVDSQVTMMFWYRQQPGQSLTLIATANQGSEATYESGFVIDKFPISRPNLTFSTLTVSNMSPEDSSIYLCSVSQGAKGEKLFFGSGTQLSVL.

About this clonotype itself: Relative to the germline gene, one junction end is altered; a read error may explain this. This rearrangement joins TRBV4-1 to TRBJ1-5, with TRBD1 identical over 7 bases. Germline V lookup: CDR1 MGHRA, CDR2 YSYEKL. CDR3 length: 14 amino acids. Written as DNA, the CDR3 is TGCGCCAGCAGCCAAGAACAGGGGAATCGGCCCCAGCATTTT. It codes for CASSQEQGNRPQHF.

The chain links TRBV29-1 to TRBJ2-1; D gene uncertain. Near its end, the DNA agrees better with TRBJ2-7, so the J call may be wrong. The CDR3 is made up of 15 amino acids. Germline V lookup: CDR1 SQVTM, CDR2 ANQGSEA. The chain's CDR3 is CSVRVSAPSYNEQYF. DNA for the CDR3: TGCAGCGTAAGGGTTTCGGCACCCTCGTACAATGAGCAGTACTTC.

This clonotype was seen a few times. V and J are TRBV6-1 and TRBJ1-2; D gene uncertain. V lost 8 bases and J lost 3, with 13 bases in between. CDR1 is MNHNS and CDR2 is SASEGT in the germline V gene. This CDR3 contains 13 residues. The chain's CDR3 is CASGKEPYYGYTF. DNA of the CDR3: TGTGCCAGCGGTAAAGAACCCTACTATGGCTACACCTTC.

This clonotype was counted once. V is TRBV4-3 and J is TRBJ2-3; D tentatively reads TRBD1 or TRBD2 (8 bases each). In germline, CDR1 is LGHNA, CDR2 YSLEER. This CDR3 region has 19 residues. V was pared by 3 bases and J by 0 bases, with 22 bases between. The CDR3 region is CASSQYGRVQGASTDTQYF. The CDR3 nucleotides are TGCGCCAGCAGCCAGTACGGGAGGGTCCAGGGGGCAAGCACAGATACGCAGTATTTT.